These 4 T cell receptor beta chains share one sample of origin, sequenced in a study of T cell responses to AZD1222 COVID-19 vaccine. Some clones are missing from TCRdb's copy, which holds only in-frame ones; the method was immunoSEQ multiplex PCR. Of around 130,000 clones listed, 70% to 90% were seen once; the top ten hold more than 7.5%. The source material was peripheral blood, sampled on day 0 of AZD1222 vaccination. The receptors stem from an adult in good health.

The chain uses TRBV29-1 and TRBJ2-7; TRBD2 agrees at 10 bases. The CDR3 has 15 amino acids. The germline V gene encodes CDR1 SQVTM and CDR2 ANQGSEA. V lost 4 bases to trimming and J lost 3 bases; unmatched junction nucleotides: 9. CDR3 amino acids: CSVVSAGGLSYEQYF. CDR3 coding DNA: TGCAGCGTTGTTTCAGCGGGGGGGCTTAGCTACGAGCAGTACTTC.

CDR3 sequence (DNA): TGTGCCAGCAGCTTGGCAGCGTACAGGGTACAGAACACTGAAGCTTTCTTT. Protein: CASSLAAYRVQNTEAFF. The V and J genes are TRBV5-6 and TRBJ1-1, with D perhaps matching TRBD1 (6 bases). The length of the CDR3 is 17 residues. The germline gives CDR1 SGHDT, CDR2 YYEEEE. The V end lost 0 bases, the J end lost 1 base, and 16 bases lay between the germline ends.

V gene TRBV7-3 combines with J gene TRBJ1-1, with 7 nucleotides matching TRBD1. The CDR3 contains 14 residues. The V segment lost 5 bases and the J segment 6 bases; nucleotides outside the gene matches: 9. Germline lookup yields CDR1 SGHTA and CDR2 FQGTGA. DNA for the CDR3: TGTGCCAGCAGCGCGACAGGGACGACCGCTGAAGCTTTCTTT. Translated, it gives CASSATGTTAEAFF.

The DNA of the CDR3 is TGTGCCAGTACCCCGGCTCGGGGGGCCCACACTGAAGCTTTCTTT. Amino acid sequence: CASTPARGAHTEAFF. The gene calls are TRBV19 and TRBJ1-1, with a tentative D call TRBD1 (6 bases). CDR3 length: 15 amino acids. Per germline, CDR1 LNHDA and CDR2 SQIVND (reference sequence). V shed 7 bases and J shed 3 bases, with 18 bases lying between them.